These T cell receptor beta chains were read from a single sample in a study of shared clonotypes between healthy human individuals. Measured with immunoSEQ multiplex PCR; TCRdb has only the in-frame clones, and not every one. The sample holds about 2.3 million clones, 85% to 95% seen once. Sequencing input: naive CD4+ T cells from PBMCs. These receptors were obtained from a man between 18 and 35 years old in good health. Some clones in this sample may be carry-over from other donors' samples. CDR3s include the opening cysteine and the closing phenylalanine or tryptophan. D genes are given only for firm matches. Clone size is given for some rows only: seen once, a few or many times, or a class if the clone is expanded.

J gene: TRBJ2-1
V gene: TRBV29-1
D gene: -
clone size: -
CDR3 protein: CSVERTTRNEQFF
CDR3 DNA: TGCAGCGTTGAAAGGACAACTAGAAATGAGCAGTTCTTC

J gene: TRBJ2-3
V gene: TRBV29-1
D gene: TRBD2
clone size: -
CDR3 protein: CSLSTSGRGDTQYF
CDR3 DNA: TGCAGCCTATCGACTAGCGGGAGAGGAGATACGCAGTATTTT

J gene: TRBJ2-7
V gene: TRBV28
D gene: TRBD1
clone size: -
CDR3 protein: CASSFDRGREQYF
CDR3 DNA: TGTGCCAGCAGTTTCGACAGGGGAAGGGAGCAGTACTTC

J gene: TRBJ2-7
V gene: TRBV30
D gene: -
clone size: -
CDR3 protein: CAWNRGGSYEQYF
CDR3 DNA: TGTGCCTGGAACAGGGGGGGCTCCTACGAGCAGTACTTC

J gene: TRBJ1-1
V gene: TRBV28
D gene: -
clone size: -
CDR3 protein: CASSPGVMNTEAFF
CDR3 DNA: TGTGCCAGCAGCCCAGGGGTTATGAACACTGAAGCTTTCTTT

J gene: TRBJ2-6
V gene: TRBV27
D gene: TRBD1
clone size: -
CDR3 protein: CASSSPGQGASGANVLTF
CDR3 DNA: TGTGCCAGCAGTAGCCCGGGACAGGGGGCGTCTGGGGCCAACGTCCTGACTTTC

J gene: TRBJ2-7
V gene: TRBV6-5
D gene: TRBD1
clone size: -
CDR3 protein: CASSPDRGYSYEQYF
CDR3 DNA: TGTGCCAGCAGCCCGGACAGGGGGTATTCCTACGAGCAGTACTTC

J gene: TRBJ1-2
V gene: TRBV5-8
D gene: -
clone size: -
CDR3 protein: CASSLGVRGSGYGYTF
CDR3 DNA: TGTGCCAGCAGCCTGGGGGTTCGGGGCTCTGGATATGGCTACACCTTC

J gene: TRBJ2-3
V gene: TRBV30
D gene: -
clone size: -
CDR3 protein: CAWSAFHVIADTQYF
CDR3 DNA: TGTGCCTGGAGTGCATTCCATGTCATTGCAGATACGCAGTATTTT

J gene: TRBJ2-7
V gene: TRBV18
D gene: TRBD2
clone size: -
CDR3 protein: CASSPGASGNSYEQYF
CDR3 DNA: TGTGCCAGCTCACCTGGGGCTAGCGGGAACTCCTACGAGCAGTACTTC

J gene: TRBJ2-6
V gene: TRBV28
D gene: -
clone size: -
CDR3 protein: CASSLRDIRSGANVLTF
CDR3 DNA: TGTGCCAGCAGTCTCCGGGACATCCGCTCTGGGGCCAACGTCCTGACTTTC

J gene: TRBJ2-1
V gene: TRBV5-4
D gene: TRBD2
clone size: -
CDR3 protein: CASSFILTSGSNEQFF
CDR3 DNA: TGTGCCAGCAGCTTCATACTTACTAGCGGGAGCAATGAGCAGTTCTTC

J gene: TRBJ2-7
V gene: TRBV28
D gene: -
clone size: -
CDR3 protein: CASSPGGFYEQYF
CDR3 DNA: TGTGCCAGCAGTCCGGGTGGGTTCTACGAGCAGTACTTC

J gene: TRBJ2-2
V gene: TRBV5-4
D gene: -
clone size: once
CDR3 protein: CASTIGYTGELFF
CDR3 DNA: TGTGCCAGCACCATTGGGTACACCGGGGAGCTGTTTTTT

J gene: TRBJ2-5
V gene: TRBV5-5
D gene: -
clone size: -
CDR3 protein: CASSLLSGEETQYF
CDR3 DNA: TGTGCCAGCAGCTTGCTTTCGGGAGAAGAGACCCAGTACTTC

J gene: TRBJ1-1
V gene: TRBV28
D gene: -
clone size: -
CDR3 protein: CASGYMNTEAFF
CDR3 DNA: TGTGCCAGCGGTTACATGAACACTGAAGCTTTCTTT